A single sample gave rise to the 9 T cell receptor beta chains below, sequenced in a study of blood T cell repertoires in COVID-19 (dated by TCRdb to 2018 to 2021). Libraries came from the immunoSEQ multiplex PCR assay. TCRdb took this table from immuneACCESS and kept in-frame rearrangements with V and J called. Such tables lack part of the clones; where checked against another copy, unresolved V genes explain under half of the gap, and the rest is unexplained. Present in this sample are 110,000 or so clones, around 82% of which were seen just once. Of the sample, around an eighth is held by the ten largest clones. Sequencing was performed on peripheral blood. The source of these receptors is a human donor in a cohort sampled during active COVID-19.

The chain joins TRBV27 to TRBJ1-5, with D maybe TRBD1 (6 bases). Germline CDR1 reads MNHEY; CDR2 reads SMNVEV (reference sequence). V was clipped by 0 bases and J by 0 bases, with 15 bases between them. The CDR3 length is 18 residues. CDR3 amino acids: CASSLSYVRGNSNQPQHF. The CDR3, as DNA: TGTGCCAGCAGTTTATCGTACGTAAGGGGGAATAGCAATCAGCCCCAGCATTTT.

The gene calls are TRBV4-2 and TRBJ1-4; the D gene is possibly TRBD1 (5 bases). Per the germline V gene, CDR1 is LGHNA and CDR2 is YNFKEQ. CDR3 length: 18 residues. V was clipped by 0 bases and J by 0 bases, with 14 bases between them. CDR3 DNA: TGTGCCAGCAGCCAAGATCGGGGGTCCACTGCAACTAATGAAAAACTGTTTTTT. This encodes CASSQDRGSTATNEKLFF.

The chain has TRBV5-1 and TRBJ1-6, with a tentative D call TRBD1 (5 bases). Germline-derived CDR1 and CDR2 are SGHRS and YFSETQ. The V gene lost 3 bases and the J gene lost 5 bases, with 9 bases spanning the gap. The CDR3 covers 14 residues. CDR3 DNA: TGCGCCAGCAGCTCGGGGGACGATAATTCACCCCTCCACTTT. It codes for CASSSGDDNSPLHF. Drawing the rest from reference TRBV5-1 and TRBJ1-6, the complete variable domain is KAGVTQTPRYLIKTRGQQVTLSCSPISGHRSVSWYQQTPGQGLQFLFEYFSETQRNKGNFPGRFSGRQFSNSRSEMNVSTLELGDSALYLCASSSGDDNSPLHFGNGTRLTVT.

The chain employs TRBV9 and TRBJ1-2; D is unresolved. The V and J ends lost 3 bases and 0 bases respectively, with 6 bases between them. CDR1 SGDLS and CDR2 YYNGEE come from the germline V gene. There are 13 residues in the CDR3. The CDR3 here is CASSEQANYGYTF. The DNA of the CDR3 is TGTGCCAGCAGCGAACAAGCTAACTATGGCTACACCTTC.

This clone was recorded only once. The CDR3 sequence is CAISEQPGYEQYF. As DNA, the CDR3 is TGTGCCATCAGTGAGCAACCAGGCTACGAGCAGTACTTC. The gene calls are TRBV10-3 and TRBJ2-7; no clear D. CDR1 and CDR2 (germline): ENHRY, SYGVKD. The CDR3 is 13 amino acids. V was shortened by 2 bases and J by 3 bases, with 8 bases between the two germline ends.

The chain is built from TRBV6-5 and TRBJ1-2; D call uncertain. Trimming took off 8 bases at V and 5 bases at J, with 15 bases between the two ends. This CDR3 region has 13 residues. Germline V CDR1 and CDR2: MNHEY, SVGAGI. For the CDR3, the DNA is TGTGCCAGCGGTCGAACGTCGGGGTATGGCTACACCTTC. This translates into CASGRTSGYGYTF.

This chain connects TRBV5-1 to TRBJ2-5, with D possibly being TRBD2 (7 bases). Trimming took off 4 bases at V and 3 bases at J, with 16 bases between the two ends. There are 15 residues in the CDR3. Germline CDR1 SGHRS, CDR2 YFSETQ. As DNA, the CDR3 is TGCGCCAGCAGCCCCATGAGGGGGGGGGAAGAGACCCAGTACTTC. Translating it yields CASSPMRGGEETQYF.

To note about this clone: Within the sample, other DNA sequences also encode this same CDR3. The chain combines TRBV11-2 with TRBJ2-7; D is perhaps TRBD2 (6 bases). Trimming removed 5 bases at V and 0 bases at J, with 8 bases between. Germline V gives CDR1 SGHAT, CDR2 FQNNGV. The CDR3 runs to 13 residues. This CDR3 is CASSGTHSYEQYF. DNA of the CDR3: TGTGCCAGCAGCGGGACTCACTCCTACGAGCAGTACTTC.

CDR3 sequence (DNA): TGCGCCAGCAGCCAAGACCCATTCAACAGGGGGCAATACACTGAAGCTTTCTTT. Residues: CASSQDPFNRGQYTEAFF. The genes are TRBV4-1 and TRBJ1-1, with TRBD1 matching over 9 bases. This CDR3 is 18 amino acids long. The germline gives CDR1 MGHRA, CDR2 YSYEKL. V gave up 0 bases and J gave up 3 bases; unmatched junction bases: 11.